These T cell receptor beta chains were read from a single sample in a study of cytomegalovirus exposure and HLA in healthy donors. Libraries were prepared by immunoSEQ multiplex PCR; TCRdb keeps only in-frame clonotypes and omits some of them. Here the sample spans over 150,000 clones, around 83% being singletons. The sample consisted of PBMCs. These receptors were collected from a human donor in good health. Both conserved end residues are part of each CDR3. Each record gives: D gene, J gene, clone size, V gene, CDR3 DNA, CDR3 protein. The D gene is left open where the match is weak. The size entry is marked missing in some rows and otherwise reads once, few, many or a size class.

TRBD1,TRBJ2-5,NA,TRBV7-9,TGTGCCAGCCCGGACAGGGGTAAGCAAGAGACCCAGTACTTC,CASPDRGKQETQYF
NA,TRBJ2-6,NA,TRBV27,TGTGCCAGCAGTTTACAGTTCGGGGCCAACGTCCTGACTTTC,CASSLQFGANVLTF
NA,TRBJ2-1,once,TRBV11-2,TGTGCCAGCAGCTTACCACTTGGGTTCAGCGCTTTTAACAATGAGCAGTTCTTC,CASSLPLGFSAFNNEQFF
TRBD1,TRBJ1-4,NA,TRBV7-9,TGTGCCAGCGACGTAGGACAGGGCCTAGAAAAACTGTTTTTT,CASDVGQGLEKLFF
TRBD2,TRBJ2-2,once,TRBV2,TGTGCCAGCAGTGAGAGATCTAGCGGGAGCGGCGGGGAGCTGTTTTTT,CASSERSSGSGGELFF
TRBD1,TRBJ1-2,NA,TRBV7-9,TGTGCCAGCAAGAAGGACAGGGACTATGGCTACACCTTC,CASKKDRDYGYTF
TRBD1,TRBJ1-6,NA,TRBV7-2,TGTGCCAGCAGCTGGGGACAGGTATTGAATTCACCCCTCCACTTT,CASSWGQVLNSPLHF
TRBD2,TRBJ2-2,NA,TRBV4-1,TGCGCCAGCAGCCAGGGGGGACTAGCGGGAGGTAACAACACCGGGGAGCTGTTTTTT,CASSQGGLAGGNNTGELFF
TRBD1,TRBJ1-2,few,TRBV10-1,TGCGCCACCGACAGGGGGCAAAAGGGTGGAGGCTACACCTTC,CATDRGQKGGGYTF
TRBD1,TRBJ2-2,NA,TRBV19,TGTGCCAGTAGTATGGGGACAGGGGGCTCTGGGGAGCTGTTTTTT,CASSMGTGGSGELFF
TRBD1,TRBJ2-7,NA,TRBV6-1,TGTGCCAGCAGAGGGGACAGGGGGTACGAGCAGTACTTC,CASRGDRGYEQYF
NA,TRBJ1-1,once,TRBV27,TGTGCCAGCAGTTTATTTCTGGGACAAGAAGCTTTCTTT,CASSLFLGQEAFF
TRBD1,TRBJ1-1,NA,TRBV11-3,TGTGCCAGCAGCTTCCAAGGACAGGGGTGGAGAGTGCCTGAAGCTTTCTTT,CASSFQGQGWRVPEAFF
NA,TRBJ1-2,NA,TRBV5-4,TGTGCCAGCAGCTTGCGACAGGACCCCGCGGACGGCTACACCTTC,CASSLRQDPADGYTF
TRBD2,TRBJ2-1,NA,TRBV6-6,TGTGCCAGCAGAAGACTAGCGGGAGATGAGCAGTTCTTC,CASRRLAGDEQFF
TRBD1,TRBJ1-1,once,TRBV5-1,TGCGCCAGCAGCTCCCGACAGGGGTCGACTGAAGCTTTCTTT,CASSSRQGSTEAFF
NA,TRBJ2-1,NA,TRBV5-6,TGTGCCAGCAGCTTGGCGGGACCACAGGGAAGCTCCTACAATGAGCAGTTCTTC,CASSLAGPQGSSYNEQFF
NA,TRBJ2-7,NA,TRBV5-1,TGCGCCAGCAGCTTGGCCGGGGGATTCGGTGGGTCCTACGAGCAGTACTTC,CASSLAGGFGGSYEQYF
NA,TRBJ1-5,NA,TRBV28,TGTGCCAGCAGTGGGGCGGGGGGCGGCAATCAGCCCCAGCATTTT,CASSGAGGGNQPQHF
NA,TRBJ1-2,NA,TRBV5-1,TGCGCCAGCAGCTTGGGGCAGAACTATGGCTACACCTTC,CASSLGQNYGYTF
NA,TRBJ1-1,NA,TRBV19,TGTGCCAGCGGGGGGAGGGGACAGAACACTGAAGCTTTCTTT,CASGGRGQNTEAFF
NA,TRBJ1-1,NA,TRBV18,TGTGCCAGCTCGCTCTCGGACACCATGAACACTGAAGCTTTCTTT,CASSLSDTMNTEAFF